The sequence of this T cell receptor beta chain was determined in a study of blood T cell repertoires in COVID-19. About the study: Both acute and convalescent COVID-19 samples were obtained from the United States, Italy and Spain.

The CDR3 has 16 residues. The germline V gene encodes CDR1 SGHVS and CDR2 FNYEAQ. V lost 6 bases and J lost 2; bases outside the gene matches: 7. A PCR-confirmed or clinician-diagnosed COVID-19 case had contacted exposed participants within 2 weeks of entry. Produced via immunoSEQ multiplex PCR; TCRdb's table is partial and in-frame only. The data hold approximately 340,000 clones, with 90% to 95% observed a single time. This clonotype was sampled from a woman in her 40s who had been exposed to COVID-19. The V and J genes are TRBV7-6 and TRBJ2-3; 11 bases align to TRBD2. The sequencing sample was made of PBMCs or T cells enriched from blood (not recorded which). The CDR3 coding sequence is TGTGCCAGCAGTCCTCGACTAGCGGGGCCCACAGATACGCAGTATTTT. Protein: CASSPRLAGPTDTQYF. Using reference TRBV7-6 and TRBJ2-3 for the parts outside the CDR3, the full variable domain is GAGVSQSPRYKVTKRGQDVALRCDPISGHVSLYWYRQALGQGPEFLTYFNYEAQQDKSGLPNDRFSAERPEGSISTLTIQRTEQRDSAMYRCASSPRLAGPTDTQYFGPGTRLTVL.